This T cell receptor (beta chain) was identified during a study of human T cells and chemical hapten exposure. Study-level information: TCR yields per sample varied, mainly owing to small pooled library volume differences.

This CDR3 is 15 amino acids long. Germline CDR1 and CDR2: LNHDA and SQIVND (reference sequence). V was cut by 4 bases and J by 2 bases, with 15 bases left in between. Comments on this clonotype: The antigen is not known.

Time point indicated: pre-sensitization, week 0. Treatment of the sample: therapeutic diphenylcyclopropenone sensitization with weekly scalp DPC. In TCRdb, the RACE reads were re-called with MiXCR into one record per CDR3 protein. The sample records 85,000 to 100,000 distinct CDR3 sequences, approximately 11% being singletons. Overall study results and limits: The study found expanded TCRs formed significantly more large CDR3 similarity clusters than controls.

The sequence derives from a woman in her sixties or seventies with alopecia areata. Some clones in this sample may be carry-over from other donors' samples. The starting material was whole blood, obtained in connection with sensitization to the hapten diphenylcyclopropenone (DPC). The J gene is TRBJ2-7, the V gene TRBV19; D might be TRBD2 (6 bases). CDR3 sequence (DNA): TGTGCCAGTAGTACATACCGGGACTCGGCCTACGAGCAGTACTTC. Protein product: CASSTYRDSAYEQYF.